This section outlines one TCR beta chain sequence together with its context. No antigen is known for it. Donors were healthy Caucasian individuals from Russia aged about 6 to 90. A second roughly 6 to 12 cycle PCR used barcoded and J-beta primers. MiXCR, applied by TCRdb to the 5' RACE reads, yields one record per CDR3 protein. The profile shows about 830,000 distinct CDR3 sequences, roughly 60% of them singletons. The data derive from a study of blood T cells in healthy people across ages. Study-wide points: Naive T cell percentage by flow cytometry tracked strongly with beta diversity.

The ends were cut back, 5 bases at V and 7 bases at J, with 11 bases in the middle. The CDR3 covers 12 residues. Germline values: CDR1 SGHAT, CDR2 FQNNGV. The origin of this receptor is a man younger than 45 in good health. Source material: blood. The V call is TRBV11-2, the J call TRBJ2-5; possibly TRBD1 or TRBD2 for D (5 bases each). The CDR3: CASSLERGTQYF. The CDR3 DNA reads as TGTGCCAGCAGCCTCGAGAGGGGGACCCAGTACTTC.